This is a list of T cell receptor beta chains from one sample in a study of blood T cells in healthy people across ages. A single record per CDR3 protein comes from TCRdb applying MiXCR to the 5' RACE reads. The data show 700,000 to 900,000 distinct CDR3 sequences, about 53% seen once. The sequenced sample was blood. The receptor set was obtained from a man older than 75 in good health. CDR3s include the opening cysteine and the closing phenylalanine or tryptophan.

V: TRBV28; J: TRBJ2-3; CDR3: CASSVPGARDTQYF
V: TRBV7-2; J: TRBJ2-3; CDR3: CASSHGLAGYTDTQYF
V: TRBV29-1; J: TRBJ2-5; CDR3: CSGTRTSGSSYNEQYF
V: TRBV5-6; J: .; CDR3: CASSLTEDLWEQYF
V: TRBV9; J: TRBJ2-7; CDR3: CASSVVGGRASYEQYF
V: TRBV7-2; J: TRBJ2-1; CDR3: CASSLFPGPYNEQFF
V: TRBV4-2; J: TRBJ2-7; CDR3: CASSQGSQREGWEQYF
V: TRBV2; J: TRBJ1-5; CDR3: CASRDRGANQPQHF
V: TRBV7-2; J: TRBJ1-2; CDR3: CASSKPDRAEGYTF
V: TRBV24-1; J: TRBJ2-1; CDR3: CATSASGLRNEQFF
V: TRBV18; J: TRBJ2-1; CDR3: CASSPLAGTSYNEQFF
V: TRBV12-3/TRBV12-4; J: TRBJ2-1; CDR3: CASSFTLAVPGEQFF
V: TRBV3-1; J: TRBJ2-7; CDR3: CASSHSGRGREQYF
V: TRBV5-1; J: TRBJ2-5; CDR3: CASSGTRGPTGGQYF
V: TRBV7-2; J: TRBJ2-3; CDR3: CASSLGRGGNTQYF
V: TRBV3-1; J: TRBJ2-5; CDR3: CASSQEGTLYQETQYF
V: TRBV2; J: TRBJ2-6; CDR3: CASSASSGTSGANVLTF
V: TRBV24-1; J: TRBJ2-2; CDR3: CATSDRGVTGELFF
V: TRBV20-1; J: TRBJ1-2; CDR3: CSARDSTGKAIYTF
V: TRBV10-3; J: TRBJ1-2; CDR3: CAISESLGYGYTF
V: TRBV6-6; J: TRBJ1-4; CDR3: CASRPQGAREKLFF
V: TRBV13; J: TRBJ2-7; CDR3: CASTQNPGLNEQYF
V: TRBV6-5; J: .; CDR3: CASSYSLSGDVNEQFF
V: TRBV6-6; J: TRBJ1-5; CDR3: CASSYVSNQPQHF
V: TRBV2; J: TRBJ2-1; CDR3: CASSSYTSGSNEQFF
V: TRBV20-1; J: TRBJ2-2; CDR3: CSARDLLLAENTGELFF
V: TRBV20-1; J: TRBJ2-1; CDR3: CSARDREYNEQFF
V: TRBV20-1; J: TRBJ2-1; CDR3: CSAEQGAGTYNEQFF
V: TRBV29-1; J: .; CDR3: CSARQGVLEQYF
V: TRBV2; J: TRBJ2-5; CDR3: CASRPLEAGETQYF
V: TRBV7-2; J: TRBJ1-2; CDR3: CASSLDMSRVWNYGYTF
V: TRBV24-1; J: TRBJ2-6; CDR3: CATSDTYGPSGANVLTF
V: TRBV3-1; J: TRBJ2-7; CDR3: CASSPRTGQRDAYEQYF
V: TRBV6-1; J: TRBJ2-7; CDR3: CASNRNRDSISYEQYF
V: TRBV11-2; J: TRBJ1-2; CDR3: CASSLTHVNYGYTF
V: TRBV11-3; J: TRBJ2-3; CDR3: CASSPGGIGSNTQYF
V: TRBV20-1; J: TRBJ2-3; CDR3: CSAPTDRRTDTQYF
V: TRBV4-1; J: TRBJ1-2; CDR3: CASSSPGGQLDYGYTF
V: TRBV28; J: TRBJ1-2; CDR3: CASSLLPGARNGYTF
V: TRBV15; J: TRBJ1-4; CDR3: CATSSYQSTNEKLFF
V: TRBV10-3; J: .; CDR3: CAIRNYLAGGTEQYF
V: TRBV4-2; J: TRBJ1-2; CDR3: CASSQDPGRRGGYTF
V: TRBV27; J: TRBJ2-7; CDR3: CASSDNTPYEQYF
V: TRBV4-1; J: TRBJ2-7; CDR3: CASSHPPGTSESYEQYF